The 30 T cell receptor beta chains listed next were all sequenced from one sample in a study of T cell responses to AZD1222 COVID-19 vaccine. Sequencing was performed with immunoSEQ multiplex PCR; in TCRdb, only in-frame clones are kept and a portion is missing. Of under 150,000 clones in the sample, about 90% were seen once. The material sequenced was peripheral blood, taken 28 days after the second AZD1222 dose. The receptors derive from an adult who received the AZD1222 COVID-19 vaccine.

The rearrangement links TRBV28 to TRBJ1-1, with 11 nucleotides matching TRBD1. This CDR3 contains 14 residues. V lost 5 bases and J lost 4; bases outside the gene matches: 3. Germline loops: CDR1 MDHEN, CDR2 SYDVKM. The DNA of the CDR3 is TGTGCCAGCAGTGGACAGGGGGCCAGCACTGAAGCTTTCTTT. It codes for CASSGQGASTEAFF.

This CDR3 reads CASSRRFPSHEAFF. As DNA, the CDR3 is TGTGCCAGCAGCCGAAGGTTCCCCTCTCATGAAGCTTTCTTT. The rearrangement joins TRBV14 to TRBJ1-1; no clear D. Trimming left V 4 bases short and J 7 bases short, with 16 bases between. This CDR3 has 14 amino acids. Germline CDR1 reads SGHDN; CDR2 reads FVKESK.

Here the CDR3 reads CASIPRGPRISPLHF. CDR3 bases: TGTGCCAGCATCCCGCGGGGCCCGAGGATTTCACCCCTCCACTTT. This chain joins TRBV28 and TRBJ1-6, with a tentative D call TRBD1 (5 bases). The germline V and J ends were trimmed by 7 bases and 9 bases, with 19 bases remaining between them. The CDR3 length is 15 residues. Germline lookup yields CDR1 MDHEN and CDR2 SYDVKM.

This clone was seen a few times. CDR3 in DNA: TGTGCCAGTAGTCCCTCCGGGACTCGGAGGGAAGCTTTCTTT. Its translation is CASSPSGTRREAFF. The chain joins TRBV19 to TRBJ1-1; TRBD1 might be the D (5 bases). Germline CDR1 reads LNHDA; CDR2 reads SQIVND (reference sequence). V dropped 5 bases and J dropped 8 bases, with 18 bases sitting between them. The CDR3 contains 14 residues.

The V and J genes are TRBV7-6 and TRBJ2-7; 12 bases line up with TRBD2. The CDR3 covers 15 residues. Germline V lookup: CDR1 SGHVS, CDR2 FNYEAQ. V lost 5 bases to trimming and J lost 5 bases; unmatched junction nucleotides: 7. The CDR3 loop reads CASSIETSGSHEQYF. In DNA form, the CDR3 reads TGTGCCAGCAGCATAGAGACTAGCGGGAGCCACGAGCAGTACTTC.

The chain carries TRBV28 and TRBJ1-1; D is ambiguous. The CDR3 loop spans 14 amino acids. V lost 3 bases and J lost 6, with 14 bases in between. Germline assignment: CDR1 MDHEN and CDR2 SYDVKM. The chain's CDR3 is CASSFRSKGAEAFF. CDR3 nucleotide sequence: TGTGCCAGCAGTTTCAGGTCCAAGGGCGCTGAAGCTTTCTTT.

The chain is built from TRBV7-2 and TRBJ2-1; 9 bases line up with TRBD2. Germline V gives CDR1 SGHTA, CDR2 FQGNSA. The V segment lost 5 bases and the J segment 15 bases; nucleotides outside the gene matches: 20. CDR3 size: 16 residues. CDR3 protein: CASSRRLAADNFKRFF. CDR3 nucleotides: TGTGCCAGCAGCCGCAGACTAGCGGCCGACAACTTTAAACGGTTCTTC. The complete variable domain, with remaining parts taken from reference TRBV7-2 and TRBJ2-1, reads GAGVSQSPSNKVTEKGKDVELRCDPISGHTALYWYRQSLGQGLEFLIYFQGNSAPDKSGLPSDRFSAERTGGSVSTLTIQRTQQEDSAVYLCASSRRLAADNFKRFFGPGTRLTVL.

CDR3 nucleotide sequence: TGCGCCAGCAGCTCGGAGGCCGCTTCCTATGGCTACACCTTC. It encodes CASSSEAASYGYTF. This sequence joins TRBV5-1 and TRBJ1-2, with D hard to call. V was clipped by 3 bases and J by 4 bases, with 13 bases between them. This CDR3 region has 14 residues. Germline lookup yields CDR1 SGHRS and CDR2 YFSETQ.

The gene calls are TRBV4-2 and TRBJ2-3; D is perhaps TRBD1 or TRBD2 (5 bases each). Germline loops: CDR1 LGHNA, CDR2 YNFKEQ. The CDR3 runs to 16 residues. Trimming took off 0 bases at V and 5 bases at J, with 15 bases between the two ends. Here the CDR3 DNA reads TGTGCCAGCAGCCAAGACACTAGTGGGGGTTTAGATACGCAGTATTTT. Its translation is CASSQDTSGGLDTQYF.

This clone was seen more than once but under ten times. This chain joins TRBV5-6 and TRBJ1-6; D gene uncertain. This CDR3 comprises 15 residues. CDR1 and CDR2 from the germline V gene are SGHDT and YYEEEE. V was trimmed by 0 bases and J by 8 bases, leaving 12 bases between them. The CDR3 nucleotides are TGTGCCAGCAGCTTGGGGCCGCGTGTAGATTCACCCCTCCACTTT. This codes for CASSLGPRVDSPLHF.

This chain joins TRBV19 and TRBJ1-2; D is unclear. Germline lookup yields CDR1 LNHDA and CDR2 SQIVND (reference sequence). The CDR3 runs to 13 residues. V gave up 2 bases and J gave up 8 bases, with 12 bases separating them. CDR3 bases: TGTGCCAGTAGTATAAGCCAGAAGAACGGCTACACCTTC. This gives the protein CASSISQKNGYTF.

The chain links TRBV9 to TRBJ1-3, with D perhaps TRBD1 (6 bases). Deletions cut 2 bases from V and 0 bases from J, with 9 bases between. The V gene's germline CDR1 is SGDLS and CDR2 YYNGEE. The CDR3 runs to 15 residues. As DNA, the CDR3 is TGTGCCAGCAGCGTGGGGGCGGTCTCTGGAAACACCATATATTTT. Its translation is CASSVGAVSGNTIYF.

V and J are TRBV5-6 and TRBJ1-1; D is ambiguous. V gave up 4 bases and J gave up 1 base, with 11 bases separating them. Germline V CDR1 and CDR2: SGHDT, YYEEEE. The CDR3 contains 14 residues. For the CDR3, the DNA is TGTGCCAGCAGCCCCGACAATAGGAACACTGAAGCTTTCTTT. Protein product: CASSPDNRNTEAFF.

The rearrangement joins TRBV7-2 to TRBJ2-2, with no clear D. V lost 1 base to trimming and J lost 5 bases, with 17 bases between them. CDR3 size: 17 residues. Germline CDR1 and CDR2: SGHTA and FQGNSA. CDR3: CASSLVQSLPGTGELFF. The CDR3 nucleotides are TGTGCCAGCAGCTTAGTTCAAAGCCTCCCAGGTACCGGGGAGCTGTTTTTT.

The chain links TRBV15 to TRBJ1-6, with D hard to call. The CDR3 length is 16 residues. V gave up 0 bases and J gave up 4 bases, with 10 bases separating them. Germline lookup yields CDR1 LNHNV and CDR2 YYDKDF (reference sequence). CDR3 coding DNA: TGTGCCACCAGCAGAGAGGTTGACCCTTATAATTCACCCCTCCACTTT. It encodes CATSREVDPYNSPLHF.

This rearrangement joins TRBV19 to TRBJ1-1; 8 nucleotides match TRBD1. V lost 5 bases, J lost 6 bases, and 11 bases stayed unmatched. The germline V gene has CDR1 LNHDA and CDR2 SQIVND (reference sequence). The CDR3 loop spans 15 amino acids. The DNA of the CDR3 is TGTGCCAGTAGTCTGTCGGACAGGGTCAAAGCTGAAGCTTTCTTT. Translating gives CASSLSDRVKAEAFF.

The chain combines TRBV5-1 with TRBJ1-2; tentatively, D is TRBD1 (6 bases). Germline V gives CDR1 SGHRS, CDR2 YFSETQ. The CDR3 totals 15 residues. Trimming stripped 6 bases from V and 7 bases from J, with 22 bases between. CDR3 in DNA: TGCGCCAGCACCCCCGTGGAACAGGGAGGTTTTGGCTACACCTTC. Protein product: CASTPVEQGGFGYTF.

V and J are TRBV5-4 and TRBJ2-7; TRBD2 agrees at 7 bases. J lost 0 bases, V lost 3 bases, and 9 bases had no gene match. Germline CDR1 SGHNT, CDR2 YYREEE (reference sequence). The CDR3 contains 16 residues. The CDR3, as DNA: TGTGCCAGCAGCTGGGGCGGGGGTCCGGCCTCCTACGAGCAGTACGTC. This gives the protein CASSWGGGPASYEQYV.

This clone was counted between two and nine times. The gene calls are TRBV5-6 and TRBJ2-1; tentative D call: TRBD2 (5 bases). Germline loops: CDR1 SGHDT, CDR2 YYEEEE. The CDR3 is made up of 13 amino acids. V was clipped by 3 bases and J by 3 bases, with 7 bases between them. CDR3 in DNA: TGTGCCAGCAGCTCAGCGGACTACAATGAGCAGTTCTTC. Encoded protein: CASSSADYNEQFF.

The V call is TRBV21-1, the J call TRBJ1-5; TRBD1 is the table's D call and was not checked against the DNA. TRBV21-1 is a pseudogene. This CDR3 is built from 16 residues. The DNA of the CDR3 is TGTGCCAGCAGCAGCCTAACAGGGAGACCCTGTCAGCCCCAGCATTTT. Its protein is CASSSLTGRPCQPQHF.

This chain joins TRBV30 and TRBJ1-1; perhaps TRBD1 as D (5 bases). The V and J ends lost 4 bases and 8 bases respectively, with 20 bases between them. The CDR3 spans 14 residues. CDR1 and CDR2 from the germline V gene are GTSNPN and SVGIG (reference sequence). CDR3 protein: CAWTTLPGPVEAFF. CDR3 DNA: TGTGCCTGGACCACCCTCCCGGGACCGGTCGAAGCTTTCTTT.

The CDR3 DNA is TGTGCCAGCAGTTACACGGACGGTGGCAATTCACCCCTCCACTTT. This codes for CASSYTDGGNSPLHF. This chain joins TRBV6-5 and TRBJ1-6; D is undetermined. The CDR3 sequence is 15 residues long. V was cut by 2 bases and J by 7 bases, with 12 bases left in between. Per germline, CDR1 MNHEY and CDR2 SVGAGI.

The chain combines TRBV5-5 with TRBJ1-1; D not resolved. Trimming cost V 4 bases and J 4 bases, with 14 bases left between them. Looked up from germline, CDR1 is SGHKS and CDR2 is YYEKEE (reference sequence). The CDR3 has 14 residues. CDR3 sequence: CASSGDWVSTEAFF. Here the CDR3 DNA reads TGTGCCAGCAGCGGGGATTGGGTGAGCACTGAAGCTTTCTTT.

The chain is built from TRBV5-4 and TRBJ2-1; D unclear. Per the germline V gene, CDR1 is SGHNT and CDR2 is YYREEE (reference sequence). The CDR3 runs to 13 residues. V lost 3 bases to trimming and J lost 6 bases, with 10 bases between them. CDR3 residues: CASSSQTVNEQFF. In nucleotides, the CDR3 is TGTGCCAGCAGCTCGCAAACCGTCAATGAGCAGTTCTTC. Filled out from reference TRBV5-4 and TRBJ2-1, the complete variable domain reads ETGVTQSPTHLIKTRGQQVTLRCSSQSGHNTVSWYQQALGQGPQFIFQYYREEENGRGNFPPRFSGLQFPNYSSELNVNALELDDSALYLCASSSQTVNEQFFGPGTRLTVL.

V usage is TRBV4-2 and J usage is TRBJ1-3; D gene unclear. This CDR3 comprises 15 residues. CDR1 LGHNA and CDR2 YNFKEQ come from the germline V gene. The germline V and J ends were trimmed by 0 bases and 5 bases, with 11 bases remaining between them. CDR3 region: CASSQDGHYRNTIYF. Written as DNA, the CDR3 is TGTGCCAGCAGCCAAGATGGCCATTATCGAAACACCATATATTTT.

The table lists this clone with a count of one. This rearrangement joins TRBV9 to TRBJ2-1, with no clear D. This CDR3 is 12 amino acids long. Per germline, CDR1 SGDLS and CDR2 YYNGEE. V lost 0 bases to trimming and J lost 3 bases, with 1 base between them. The CDR3 loop is CASSVDYNEQFF. The CDR3, as DNA: TGTGCCAGCAGCGTAGACTACAATGAGCAGTTCTTC.

The chain is built from TRBV6-4 and TRBJ1-2; D not resolved. V was clipped by 2 bases and J by 4 bases, with 8 bases between them. Germline CDR1 and CDR2: MRHNA and SNTAGT. CDR3 length equals 13 residues. The CDR3 DNA follows: TGTGCCAGCAGTGACGAGGGTTTCTATGGCTACACCTTC. Its protein product is CASSDEGFYGYTF.

The chain combines TRBV4-1 with TRBJ1-6; D not certain. The V gene lost 3 bases and the J gene lost 13 bases, with 13 bases spanning the gap. The CDR3 loop spans 13 amino acids. Germline CDR1 MGHRA, CDR2 YSYEKL. The CDR3 DNA reads TGCGCCAGCAGCCACCCGACGGGTGGTCCCCTCCACTTT. It codes for CASSHPTGGPLHF.

The genes are TRBV27 and TRBJ1-1; tentative D call: TRBD1 (6 bases). V was trimmed by 5 bases and J by 13 bases, leaving 14 bases between them. Germline CDR1 is MNHEY and CDR2 is SMNVEV (reference sequence). The CDR3 runs to 11 residues. The CDR3 protein is CASSSGGPSFF. CDR3 coding DNA: TGTGCCAGCAGTAGCGGGGGCCCGAGTTTCTTT.

The chain is built from TRBV7-8 and TRBJ2-1; D might be TRBD2 (6 bases). The ends were cut back, 5 bases at V and 7 bases at J, with 9 bases in the middle. The CDR3 sequence is 12 residues long. In germline, CDR1 is SGHVS, CDR2 FQNEAQ. CDR3 coding DNA: TGTGCCAGCAGCCCCGCGGGGAATGAGCAGTTCTTC. Protein: CASSPAGNEQFF.